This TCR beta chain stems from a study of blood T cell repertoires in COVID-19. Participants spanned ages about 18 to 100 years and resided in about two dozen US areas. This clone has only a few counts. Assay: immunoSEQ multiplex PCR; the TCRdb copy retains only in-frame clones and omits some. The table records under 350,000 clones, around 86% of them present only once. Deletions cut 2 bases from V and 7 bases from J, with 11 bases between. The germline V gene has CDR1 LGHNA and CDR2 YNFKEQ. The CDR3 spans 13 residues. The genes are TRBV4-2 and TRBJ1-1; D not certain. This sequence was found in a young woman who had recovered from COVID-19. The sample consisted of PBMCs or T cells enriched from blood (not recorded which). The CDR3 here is CASSQYDMGEAFF. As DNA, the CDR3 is TGTGCCAGCAGCCAATACGACATGGGTGAAGCTTTCTTT.